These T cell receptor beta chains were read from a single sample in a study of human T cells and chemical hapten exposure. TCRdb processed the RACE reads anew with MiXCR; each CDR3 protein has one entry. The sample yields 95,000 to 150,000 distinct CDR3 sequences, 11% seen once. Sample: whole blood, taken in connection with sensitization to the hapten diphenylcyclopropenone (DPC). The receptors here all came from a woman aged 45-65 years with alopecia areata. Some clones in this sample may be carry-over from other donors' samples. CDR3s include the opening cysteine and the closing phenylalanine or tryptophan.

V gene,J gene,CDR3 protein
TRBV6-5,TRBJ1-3,CASSYSSEGGNTIYF
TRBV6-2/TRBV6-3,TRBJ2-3,CASSYDPGQGTSVYTQYF
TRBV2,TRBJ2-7,CASIRDSFYEQYF
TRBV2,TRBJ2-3,CASSGANTDTQYF
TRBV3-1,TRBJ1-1,CASSQAEGGRGAFF
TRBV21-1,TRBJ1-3,CASSKGNRGSGNTIYF
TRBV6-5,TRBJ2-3,CASSLLLHGQGRTDTQYF
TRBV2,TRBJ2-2,CASSAGTRFTGELFF
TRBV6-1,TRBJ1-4,CASSEGVLMRIF
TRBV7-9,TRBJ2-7,CASSIPTGNPSEQYF
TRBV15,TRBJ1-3,CATSRARNSGNTIYF
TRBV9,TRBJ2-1,CASSVGPEGLVGEQFF
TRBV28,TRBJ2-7,CASRPSGESYEQYF
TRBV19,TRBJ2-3,CASSSSGWAQYF
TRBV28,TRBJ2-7,CATRGLAGGGYEQYF
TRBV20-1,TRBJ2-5,CSARDWGGQETQYF
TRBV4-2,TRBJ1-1,CASSQVTRGRGEAFF
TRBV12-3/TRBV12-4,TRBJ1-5,CASSLEDNQPQHF
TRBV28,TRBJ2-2,CASSSSTGELFF
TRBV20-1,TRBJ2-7,CSARDLRTSASYEQYF
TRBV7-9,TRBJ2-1,CASSLRRDGSYNEQFF
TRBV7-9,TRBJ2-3,CASSLGQIGRISTDTQYF
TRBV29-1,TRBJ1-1,CCGLVANTEAFF
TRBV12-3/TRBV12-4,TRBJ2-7,CASSTSADEQYF
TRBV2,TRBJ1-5,CASSEDRRQPQHF
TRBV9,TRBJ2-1,CASSGIAGGSSYNEQFF
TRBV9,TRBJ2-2,CASSVAPGDTGELFF
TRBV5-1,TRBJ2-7,CASSFEQGSYEQYF
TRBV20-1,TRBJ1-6,CSASPPEKSPLHF
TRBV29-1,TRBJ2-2,CSVEPQGTGELFF
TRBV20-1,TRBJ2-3,CSAPGERADTQYF
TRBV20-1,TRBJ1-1,CSARDRRASEAFF
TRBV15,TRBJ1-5,CATSREGSYQPQHF
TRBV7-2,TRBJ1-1,CASSTYRGSNTEAFF
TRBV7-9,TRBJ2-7,CASSLRGGHEQYF
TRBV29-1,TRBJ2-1,CSAAGGRSYNEQFF
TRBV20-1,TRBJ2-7,CSAPTRQGQPYEQYF
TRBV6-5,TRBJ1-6,CASSRRTGRHNSPLHF
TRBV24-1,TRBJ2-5,CATSDLEAEKTQYF
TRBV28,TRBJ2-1,CASSFGQAISNEQFF
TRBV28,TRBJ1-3,CASSFPQSGNTIYF
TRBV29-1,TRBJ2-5,CSVELARDSAWETQYF
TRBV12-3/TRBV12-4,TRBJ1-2,CASTETVNYGYTF
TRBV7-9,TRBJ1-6,CASSPGGASPLHF
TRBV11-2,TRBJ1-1,CASSPTGREAFF
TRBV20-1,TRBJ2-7,CSARLLGRRGVTAYEQYF
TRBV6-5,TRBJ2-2,CASLRDTGELFF
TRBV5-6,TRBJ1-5,CASSPWTGPGREQPQHF